This T cell receptor beta chain stems from a study of early T cells in non-severe SARS-CoV-2 infection. Study as a whole: Unsorted whole-blood RNA was sequenced in bulk, leaving chains unpaired.

Via MiXCR, TCRdb re-called the 5' RACE reads, giving one row per CDR3 protein. The profile shows approximately 28,000 distinct CDR3 sequences, over 4.5% of them singletons. This clonotype qualifies as medium-sized. The TCR was taken from an adult who was a healthcare worker with PCR-confirmed SARS-CoV-2 infection or an uninfected control (not recorded which). The sample in question was whole blood, obtained at baseline.

The CDR3 nucleotides are TGTGCCGGCCCGTCGAGGGGACTAGGGGACAATGAGCAGTTCTTC. It specifies CAGPSRGLGDNEQFF. The chain employs TRBV7-6 and TRBJ2-1; 8 bases are a match to TRBD2. J lost 5 bases, V lost 11 bases, and 14 bases had no gene match. The CDR3 runs to 15 residues. Germline CDR1 reads SGHVS; CDR2 reads FNYEAQ.